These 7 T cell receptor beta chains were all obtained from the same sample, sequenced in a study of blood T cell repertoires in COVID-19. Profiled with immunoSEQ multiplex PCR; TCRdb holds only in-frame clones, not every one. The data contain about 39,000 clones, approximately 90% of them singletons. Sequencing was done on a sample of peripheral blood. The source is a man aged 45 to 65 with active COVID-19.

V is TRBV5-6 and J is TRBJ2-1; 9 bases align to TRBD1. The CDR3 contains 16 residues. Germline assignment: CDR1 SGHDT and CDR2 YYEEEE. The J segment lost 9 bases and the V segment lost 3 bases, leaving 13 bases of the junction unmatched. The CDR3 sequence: CASSSRTGAIHGEQFF. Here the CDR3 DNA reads TGTGCCAGCAGCTCCAGGACAGGGGCTATTCATGGTGAGCAGTTCTTC.

The CDR3 loop is CAISESEGRSTEAFF. CDR3 nucleotides: TGTGCCATCAGTGAGTCCGAGGGTAGAAGCACTGAAGCTTTCTTT. The chain uses TRBV10-3 and TRBJ1-1; D ambiguous. V lost 0 bases, J lost 4 bases, and 12 bases lay in between. From germline, CDR1 is ENHRY and CDR2 SYGVKD. CDR3 length equals 15 residues.

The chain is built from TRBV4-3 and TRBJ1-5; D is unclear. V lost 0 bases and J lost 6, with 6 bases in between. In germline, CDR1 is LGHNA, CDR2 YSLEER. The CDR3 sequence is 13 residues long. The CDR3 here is CASSQELSQPQHF. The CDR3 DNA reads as TGCGCCAGCAGCCAAGAGTTGAGTCAGCCCCAGCATTTT.

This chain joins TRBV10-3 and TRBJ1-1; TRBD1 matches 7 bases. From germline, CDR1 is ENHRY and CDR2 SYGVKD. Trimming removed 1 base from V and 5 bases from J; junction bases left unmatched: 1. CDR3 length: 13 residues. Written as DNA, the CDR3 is TGTGCCATCAGTGAGTTACAGGGGACTGAAGCTTTCTTT. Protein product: CAISELQGTEAFF.

The CDR3 nucleotides are TGTGCCAGCAGCTTTGGGACTAGCGGGAGATGGTACGAGCAGTACTTC. It is translated as CASSFGTSGRWYEQYF. The chain recombines TRBV11-2 with TRBJ2-7; 14 positions agree with TRBD2. Germline CDR1 is SGHAT and CDR2 is FQNNGV. CDR3 length: 16 amino acids. V was clipped by 3 bases and J by 4 bases; unmatched bases: 5.

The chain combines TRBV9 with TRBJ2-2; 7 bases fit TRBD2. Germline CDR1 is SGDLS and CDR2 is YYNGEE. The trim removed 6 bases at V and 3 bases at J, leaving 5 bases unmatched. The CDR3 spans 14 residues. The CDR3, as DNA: TGTGCCAGCAACGGGCTAGCGGACACCGGGGAGCTGTTTTTT. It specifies CASNGLADTGELFF. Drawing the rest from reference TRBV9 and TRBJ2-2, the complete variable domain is DSGVTQTPKHLITATGQRVTLRCSPRSGDLSVYWYQQSLDQGLQFLIQYYNGEERAKGNILERFSAQQFPDLHSELNLSSLELGDSALYFCASNGLADTGELFFGEGSRLTVL.

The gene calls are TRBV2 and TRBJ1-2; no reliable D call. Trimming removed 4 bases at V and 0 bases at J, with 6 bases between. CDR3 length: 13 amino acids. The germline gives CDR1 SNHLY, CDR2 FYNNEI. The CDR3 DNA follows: TGTGCCAGCAGTGTTGCAGCTAACTATGGCTACACCTTC. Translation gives CASSVAANYGYTF.